What follows are 27 T cell receptor beta chains derived from one specimen sequenced in a study of spatial heterogeneity in lung cancer. Using its own MiXCR run on the 5' RACE reads, TCRdb lists one record per CDR3 protein. The data show about 92,000 distinct CDR3 sequences, with more than 10% seen just once and 35% to 50% held by the top ten. The sample's time point: sample taken at primary tumor resection. The authors sequenced whole RNA from tumor, nontumor lung or frozen PBMC without sorting. Sequenced material: PBMCs, taken at surgery. These receptors were taken from a male donor with early-stage non-small cell lung cancer.

This clonotype was seen repeatedly, ten times or more. V gene TRBV6-5 combines with J gene TRBJ2-2, with a possible D match to TRBD1 (7 bases). The CDR3 length is 12 residues. Germline-derived CDR1 and CDR2 are MNHEY and SVGAGI. The V gene lost 6 bases and the J gene lost 7 bases, with 9 bases spanning the gap. The DNA of the CDR3 is TGTGCCAGCAGCAGGGGGGTCGGGGAGCTGTTTTTT. It is translated as CASSRGVGELFF.

V and J are TRBV9 and TRBJ2-1; TRBD1 agrees at 7 bases. Germline CDR1 is SGDLS and CDR2 is YYNGEE. This CDR3 has 13 residues. V was clipped by 4 bases and J by 8 bases; unmatched bases: 6. Here the CDR3 reads CASSPTGNYEQFF. The CDR3 region has the DNA TGTGCCAGCAGCCCGACAGGGAACTATGAGCAGTTCTTC.

This clonotype occurred once. This may be a read error, as it is one base from a much larger clone. The conserved final phenylalanine or tryptophan is absent from the CDR3, which likely points to a read error. The rearrangement joins TRBV12-3 or TRBV12-4 to TRBJ2-1, with D possibly being TRBD2 (6 bases). CDR3 length equals 14 residues. V shed 6 bases and J shed 7 bases, with 16 bases lying between them. This CDR3 is CASRGGRERNEQFS. Written as DNA, the CDR3 is TGTGCCAGCAGGGGAGGCAGGGAAAGAAATGAGCAGTTCTCC.

The chain is built from TRBV9 and TRBJ2-2; no reliable D call. This CDR3 region has 16 residues. CDR1 is SGDLS, CDR2 YYNGEE, per germline. Deletions cut 0 bases from V and 1 base from J, with 10 bases between. DNA of the CDR3: TGTGCCAGCAGCGTAGGAAGTGCAATGAACACCGGGGAGCTGTTTTTT. This encodes CASSVGSAMNTGELFF.

This clonotype appeared a few times. The rearrangement joins TRBV19 to TRBJ2-3; no firm D call. This CDR3 is 12 amino acids long. Trimming removed 5 bases from V and 11 bases from J, with 14 bases in between. In germline, CDR1 is LNHDA, CDR2 SQIVND (reference sequence). CDR3 loop: CASSFPPGVQYF. The CDR3 nucleotides read TGTGCCAGTAGTTTCCCCCCTGGTGTGCAGTATTTT.

This clonotype has more than one count but fewer than ten. The J gene is TRBJ1-2, the V gene TRBV28; D might be TRBD1 (5 bases). The germline gives CDR1 MDHEN, CDR2 SYDVKM. V gave up 6 bases and J gave up 0 bases, with 11 bases separating them. The CDR3 is 14 residues long. CDR3 sequence reads: CASSPGFPNYGYTF. Written as DNA, the CDR3 is TGTGCCAGCAGCCCAGGGTTTCCTAACTATGGCTACACCTTC.

This clonotype was found a few times. This chain links TRBV5-1 with TRBJ2-2; no firm D call. CDR1 is SGHRS, CDR2 YFSETQ, per germline. Trimming stripped 4 bases from V and 8 bases from J, with 9 bases between. The CDR3 has 12 residues. The CDR3 DNA is TGCGCCAGCAGCACTCCTGGGGGGGAGCTGTTTTTT. Translated, it gives CASSTPGGELFF.

The chain carries TRBV7-2 and TRBJ1-1; D gene unclear. The CDR3 totals 14 residues. V was shortened by 0 bases and J by 3 bases, with 8 bases between the two germline ends. Germline loops: CDR1 SGHTA, CDR2 FQGNSA. For the CDR3, the DNA is TGTGCCAGCAGCTTAGCAGGGTTGTACACTGAAGCTTTCTTT. This translates into CASSLAGLYTEAFF.

This clonotype was picked up a small number of times. The chain joins TRBV12-3 or TRBV12-4 to TRBJ2-2; no clear D gene. The CDR3 has 14 residues. V lost 5 bases and J 4 bases, leaving 11 bases between the germline ends. This CDR3 reads CASSPLRFTGELFF. In nucleotides, the CDR3 is TGTGCCAGCAGTCCGTTGCGGTTCACCGGGGAGCTGTTTTTT.

The chain uses TRBV7-9 and TRBJ1-1; tentative D call: TRBD1 (5 bases). Germline loops: CDR1 SEHNR, CDR2 FQNEAQ (reference sequence). This CDR3 has 15 residues. V shed 6 bases and J shed 1 base, with 15 bases lying between them. Written as DNA, the CDR3 is TGTGCCAGCAGGGCGGGACCATGGGCGAACACTGAAGCTTTCTTT. Translated: CASRAGPWANTEAFF.

V usage is TRBV20-1 and J usage is TRBJ1-6; D might be TRBD1 (5 bases). This CDR3 has 13 residues. V lost 5 bases to trimming and J lost 8 bases, with 13 bases between them. The germline V gene encodes CDR1 DFQATT and CDR2 SNEGSKA (reference sequence). CDR3 region: CSALGVGDSPLHF. The CDR3 DNA sequence: TGCAGTGCTCTGGGGGTGGGGGATTCACCCCTCCACTTT.

This clonotype appeared a few times. This chain joins TRBV6-1 and TRBJ2-1, with 10 positions matching TRBD2. The germline CDR1 and CDR2 sequences are MNHNS and SASEGT. V was pared by 2 bases and J by 4 bases, with 5 bases of the junction left unmatched. The CDR3 has 16 amino acids. CDR3: CASSELAGVGYNEQFF. As DNA, the CDR3 is TGTGCCAGCAGTGAACTAGCGGGGGTAGGGTACAATGAGCAGTTCTTC.

The table lists this clonotype with a few counts. This chain links TRBV12-3 or TRBV12-4 with TRBJ2-3; D possibly corresponds to TRBD2 (5 bases). This CDR3 is 12 amino acids long. V lost 4 bases and J 11 bases, leaving 13 bases between the germline ends. CDR3 loop: CASSSGERLQYF. The CDR3 nucleotides read TGTGCCAGCAGTTCTGGGGAGCGGCTGCAGTATTTT.

This clonotype was recorded a few times. This chain connects TRBV19 to TRBJ2-3; 8 bases map to TRBD2. The CDR3 runs to 12 residues. Looked up from germline, CDR1 is LNHDA and CDR2 is SQIVND (reference sequence). Germline trimming cut 5 bases from V and 9 bases from J; bases unmatched to any gene: 4. CDR3 loop: CASSSLAGTQYF. Here the CDR3 DNA reads TGTGCCAGTAGTTCTTTAGCGGGGACGCAGTATTTT.

This clonotype has only a few counts. The chain employs TRBV18 and TRBJ2-5, with 8 bases aligning to TRBD2. With 3 bases clipped from V and 3 bases from J, the junction kept 6 bases outside the gene matches. CDR3 length equals 15 residues. Looked up from germline, CDR1 is KGHSH and CDR2 is LQKENI. The DNA for the CDR3 is TGTGCCAGCTCACCGGTAACTAGCGGCGAAGAGACCCAGTACTTC. Translation gives CASSPVTSGEETQYF. The entire variable domain, with the rest obtained from reference TRBV18 and TRBJ2-5, is as follows: NAGVMQNPRHLVRRRGQEARLRCSPMKGHSHVYWYRQLPEEGLKFMVYLQKENIIDESGMPKERFSAEFPKEGPSILRIQQVVRGDSAAYFCASSPVTSGEETQYFGPGTRLLVL.

This clonotype showed up many times. The chain links TRBV12-3 or TRBV12-4 to TRBJ2-7; D remains unclear. The CDR3 loop spans 14 amino acids. V lost 6 bases and J 0 bases, leaving 12 bases between the germline ends. This chain's CDR3 is CASSLTEISYEQYF. In DNA form, the CDR3 reads TGTGCCAGCAGCCTTACAGAAATCTCCTACGAGCAGTACTTC.

This clonotype was seen more than once but under ten times. The chain couples TRBV23-1 to TRBJ2-3, with TRBD1 matching over 9 bases. TRBV23-1 has ORF status, its function being uncertain. This CDR3 region has 19 residues. V shed 4 bases and J 4 bases; nucleotides not matched to a gene: 18. The CDR3 protein is CASSPPPQGALDQADTQYF. The DNA of the CDR3 is TGCGCCAGCAGTCCCCCCCCACAGGGGGCGTTAGACCAAGCAGATACGCAGTATTTT.

This clonotype occurred a few times. For the CDR3, the DNA is TGTGCCAGCAGCTCGTACAACCTTATCGATGAGCAGTTCTTC. Protein product: CASSSYNLIDEQFF. The rearrangement links TRBV7-9 to TRBJ2-1; D unresolved. Germline lookup yields CDR1 SEHNR and CDR2 FQNEAQ (reference sequence). V shed 4 bases and J shed 8 bases, with 15 bases lying between them. CDR3 size: 14 residues.

The chain combines TRBV6-2 or TRBV6-3 with TRBJ1-1, with D perhaps matching TRBD1 (6 bases). Germline CDR1 and CDR2: MNHEY and SVGEGT. V was clipped by 6 bases and J by 3 bases, with 23 bases between them. CDR3 length: 17 residues. The CDR3 is CASRIPGDTVKDTEAFF. In DNA, the CDR3 is TGTGCCAGCAGGATCCCGGGGGACACGGTAAAAGACACTGAAGCTTTCTTT.

This clonotype was detected many times. The V gene is TRBV28, the J gene TRBJ1-6; a weak D match, TRBD1 (6 bases). The V end was cut by 9 bases, the J end by 0 bases, with 15 bases between. The CDR3 is made up of 16 amino acids. The germline V gene encodes CDR1 MDHEN and CDR2 SYDVKM. In DNA form, the CDR3 reads TGTGCCAGTTGGGACACCGTGGGCTCCTATAATTCACCCCTCCACTTT. It encodes CASWDTVGSYNSPLHF.

As for this clonotype: At one end, the junction sequence differs from germline, possibly due to a read error. The V call is TRBV7-7, the J call TRBJ2-5; 8 bases map to TRBD2. The CDR3 totals 15 residues. Germline assignment: CDR1 SSHAT and CDR2 FNYEAQ (reference sequence). The CDR3 sequence: CASSFEAGGQETQYF. The CDR3 nucleotides are TGTGCTAGCAGCTTTGAGGCGGGGGGCCAAGAGACCCAGTACTTC.

This clonotype is deemed medium-sized (0.01 to 0.1%). CDR3 in amino acids: CASKREMGETQYF. The CDR3 DNA follows: TGTGCCAGCAAGCGGGAGATGGGAGAGACCCAGTACTTC. The V call is TRBV28, the J call TRBJ2-5, with 8 bases matching TRBD2. The CDR3 loop spans 13 amino acids. From germline, CDR1 is MDHEN and CDR2 SYDVKM. After removal of 7 bases from V and 4 bases from J, the junction contained 5 bases not matched to a gene.

The rearrangement uses TRBV6-5 and TRBJ1-5; no clear D. V was pared by 6 bases and J by 1 base, with 10 bases between. Germline V gene data show CDR1 as MNHEY and CDR2 as SVGAGI. The CDR3 loop spans 14 amino acids. This chain's CDR3 is CASRGLRSNQPQHF. The CDR3 nucleotides are TGTGCCAGCAGGGGTTTGAGGAGCAATCAGCCCCAGCATTTT.

The chain uses TRBV20-1 and TRBJ2-7; 7 positions agree with TRBD2. CDR3 length: 14 residues. Trimming at V came to 5 bases and at J to 3 bases, leaving 10 bases not matched to a gene. Germline CDR1 reads DFQATT; CDR2 reads SNEGSKA (reference sequence). The CDR3 reads CSAGEGRFSYEQYF. The CDR3 nucleotides are TGCAGTGCTGGGGAGGGGAGGTTTAGCTACGAGCAGTACTTC.

This chain links TRBV11-1 with TRBJ2-1; 7 bases map to TRBD2. Trimming at V came to 2 bases and at J to 15 bases, leaving 7 bases not matched to a gene. The CDR3 sequence is 12 residues long. The germline V gene encodes CDR1 SGHAT and CDR2 FQDESV (reference sequence). DNA of the CDR3: TGTGCCAGCAGCTTAAGCGGGAAGATCTTGTTCTTC. This codes for CASSLSGKILFF.

This clonotype showed up just a few times. The rearrangement joins TRBV9 to TRBJ1-3, with 9 bases that match TRBD1. The J segment lost 2 bases and the V segment lost 2 bases, leaving 2 bases of the junction unmatched. CDR1 and CDR2 (germline): SGDLS, YYNGEE. The CDR3 consists of 15 residues. The DNA for the CDR3 is TGTGCCAGCAGCGTCGGGACAGGGCCTGGAAACACCATATATTTT. Its protein product is CASSVGTGPGNTIYF.

This clonotype has just a few counts. The rearrangement uses TRBV5-6 and TRBJ2-2; 10 nucleotides agree with TRBD1. The CDR3 spans 15 residues. The V and J ends lost 3 bases and 5 bases, in that order; junction bases with no gene match: 4. CDR1 and CDR2 (germline): SGHDT, YYEEEE. CDR3 amino acids: CASSSGTGDTGELFF. CDR3 coding DNA: TGTGCCAGCAGCTCTGGGACAGGGGATACCGGGGAGCTGTTTTTT.